This T cell receptor beta chain originates from a study of immune evolution from preneoplasia to lung adenocarcinoma. General observations from the study: Highest clonality occurred in KRAS-mutant, not EGFR-mutant or double wild-type, nodules.

Trimming took 4 bases from V and 2 from J; bases not matched to a gene: 8. Germline loops: CDR1 WNHNN, CDR2 SYGVQD (reference sequence). CDR3 size: 16 residues. Histologic diagnosis was independently verified by two lung pathologists. Comments on this clone: Its antigen is not known.

Profiled with immunoSEQ multiplex PCR; TCRdb holds only in-frame clones, not every one. Counted here are roughly 11,000 clones, roughly 84% occurring once; the ten biggest clones make up 1.7%. This sequence originates from a person between 65 and 79 years old with lung adenocarcinoma. V gene TRBV10-1 combines with J gene TRBJ2-1; the match to TRBD1 covers 7 bases. Material for sequencing was FFPE minimally invasive lung adenocarcinoma tissue. The DNA for the CDR3 is TGCGCCAGCAGTGTGGTCAGACAGGGCCCCTACAATGAGCAGTTCTTC. This gives the protein CASSVVRQGPYNEQFF.